These T cell receptor beta chains were read from a single sample in a study of CD8+ T cells in alopecia areata. Profiling relied on immunoSEQ multiplex PCR, and the TCRdb table lists in-frame clones only, not all of them. The profile shows 150,000 or so clones, approximately 53% of them singletons. This specimen was CD8+ T cells sorted from blood, taken at week 0. These receptor sequences come from a human donor with alopecia areata. Each CDR3 is given with its conserved first and last residue. D genes are given only for firm matches. Size values are once, few and many counts, or a class for expanded clones, and some rows have none.

d_gene: TRBD1
abundance: .
v_gene: TRBV2
j_gene: TRBJ2-6
CDR3aa: CAKTGTGRNVLTF
CDR3nt: TGTGCCAAAACCGGGACAGGTCGCAACGTCCTGACTTTC

d_gene: .
abundance: many
v_gene: TRBV15
j_gene: TRBJ2-3
CDR3aa: CATSPGQGGPIADTQYF
CDR3nt: TGTGCCACCAGCCCGGGCCAGGGGGGGCCCATTGCAGATACGCAGTATTTT

d_gene: .
abundance: .
v_gene: TRBV5-1
j_gene: TRBJ2-7
CDR3aa: CASSDNGLDSYEQYF
CDR3nt: TGCGCCAGCAGCGATAACGGACTGGATTCCTACGAGCAGTACTTC

d_gene: .
abundance: .
v_gene: TRBV5-6
j_gene: TRBJ2-7
CDR3aa: CASSSGGSYEQYF
CDR3nt: TGTGCCAGCAGCTCTGGGGGAAGCTACGAGCAGTACTTC

d_gene: .
abundance: .
v_gene: TRBV7-2
j_gene: TRBJ1-5
CDR3aa: CASSPQSSGNQPQHF
CDR3nt: TGTGCCAGCAGCCCGCAGTCGTCAGGAAATCAGCCCCAGCATTTT

d_gene: .
abundance: .
v_gene: TRBV4-1
j_gene: TRBJ1-5
CDR3aa: CASSQEPEGQPQHF
CDR3nt: TGCGCCAGCAGCCAAGAACCTGAAGGGCAGCCCCAGCATTTT

d_gene: .
abundance: few
v_gene: TRBV14
j_gene: TRBJ1-2
CDR3aa: CASSQGVPGHAIANYGYTF
CDR3nt: TGTGCCAGCAGCCAAGGTGTTCCCGGACATGCTATAGCTAACTATGGCTACACCTTC

d_gene: .
abundance: .
v_gene: TRBV9
j_gene: TRBJ1-2
CDR3aa: CASSVDGNYGYTF
CDR3nt: TGTGCCAGCAGCGTAGATGGCAACTATGGCTACACCTTC

d_gene: .
abundance: .
v_gene: TRBV7-6
j_gene: TRBJ2-5
CDR3aa: CASSLSVQETQYF
CDR3nt: TGTGCCAGCAGCTTATCGGTCCAAGAGACCCAGTACTTC

d_gene: .
abundance: .
v_gene: TRBV4-3
j_gene: TRBJ2-2
CDR3aa: CASSQDVPTGELFF
CDR3nt: TGCGCCAGCAGCCAAGATGTACCCACCGGGGAGCTGTTTTTT

d_gene: .
abundance: few
v_gene: TRBV5-1
j_gene: TRBJ1-1
CDR3aa: CASSLADSNTEAFF
CDR3nt: TGCGCCAGCAGCTTGGCAGACAGTAACACTGAAGCTTTCTTT

d_gene: .
abundance: few
v_gene: TRBV7-2
j_gene: TRBJ1-1
CDR3aa: CAIGGAMNTEAFF
CDR3nt: TGTGCCATTGGAGGGGCCATGAACACTGAAGCTTTCTTT

d_gene: .
abundance: once
v_gene: TRBV25-1
j_gene: TRBJ1-1
CDR3aa: CASSEGQLRYTEAFF
CDR3nt: TGTGCCAGCAGTGAGGGGCAGCTCCGGTACACTGAAGCTTTCTTT

d_gene: TRBD1
abundance: once
v_gene: TRBV5-4
j_gene: TRBJ2-7
CDR3aa: CASSLGTGPSYEQYF
CDR3nt: TGTGCCAGCAGCTTGGGGACAGGGCCCTCCTACGAGCAGTACTTC

d_gene: TRBD1
abundance: once
v_gene: TRBV5-4
j_gene: TRBJ2-7
CDR3aa: CASRAGTGNEQYF
CDR3nt: TGTGCCAGCAGAGCCGGGACAGGGAACGAGCAGTACTTC

d_gene: TRBD1
abundance: many
v_gene: TRBV7-8
j_gene: TRBJ1-2
CDR3aa: CASSPRDRVFYGYTF
CDR3nt: TGTGCCAGCAGCCCCCGGGACAGGGTGTTCTATGGCTACACCTTC

d_gene: .
abundance: .
v_gene: TRBV5-1
j_gene: TRBJ2-7
CDR3aa: CASSHDIKGDTKYEQYF
CDR3nt: TGCGCCAGCAGCCATGATATCAAGGGTGATACTAAATACGAGCAGTACTTC

d_gene: TRBD2
abundance: .
v_gene: TRBV7-9
j_gene: TRBJ2-3
CDR3aa: CASRWIIGGGATDTQYF
CDR3nt: TGTGCCAGCAGGTGGATAATCGGCGGGGGGGCCACAGATACGCAGTATTTT